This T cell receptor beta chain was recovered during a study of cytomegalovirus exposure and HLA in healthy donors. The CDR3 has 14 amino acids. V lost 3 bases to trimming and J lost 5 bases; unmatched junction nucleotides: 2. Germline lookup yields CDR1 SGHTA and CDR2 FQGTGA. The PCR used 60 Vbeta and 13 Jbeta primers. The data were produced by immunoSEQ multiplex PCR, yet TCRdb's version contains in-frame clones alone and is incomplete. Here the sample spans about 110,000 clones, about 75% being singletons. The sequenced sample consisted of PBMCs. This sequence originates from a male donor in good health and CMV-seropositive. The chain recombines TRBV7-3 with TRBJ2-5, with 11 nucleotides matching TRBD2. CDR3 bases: TGTGCCAGCAGCTTTAGCGGGAGGGGTGAGACCCAGTACTTC. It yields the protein CASSFSGRGETQYF.